This T cell receptor beta chain was sequenced during a study of blood T cells in healthy people across ages. Regarding the study as a whole: Age advanced and TCR beta diversity per million T cells fell, roughly linearly.

The authors ran a second PCR of about 7 to 11 cycles using a sample-barcoded 5' primer and a J-beta primer mix. Each cDNA was tagged by a template-switch adaptor containing 12 random nucleotides. Each CDR3 protein is one row after TCRdb ran MiXCR on the 5' RACE reads. The table lists about 640,000 distinct CDR3 sequences, 58% of them singletons, with approximately 37% in the top ten. Details on this clonotype: Its cognate antigen is unknown.

Specimen: blood. The TCR comes from a man aged 55 to 69 in good health.

CDR3 nucleotide sequence: TGTGCCAGCCGCTTAGAGGGCCGCACTGGCTACACCTTC. This codes for CASRLEGRTGYTF. V usage is TRBV3-1 and J usage is TRBJ1-2; unclear D gene. The V and J ends lost 8 bases and 7 bases respectively, with 17 bases between them. Germline values: CDR1 LGHDT, CDR2 YNNKEL (reference sequence). This CDR3 has 13 residues.